Included here is one T cell receptor (beta chain) sequence, with context. TCRdb's copy holds only in-frame clones and misses some; the assay was immunoSEQ multiplex PCR. This table holds 85,000 to 100,000 clones, 75% to 95% found once. J was trimmed by 7 bases and V by 4 bases; bases with no gene match: 10. Germline V gene lookup returns CDR1 SGHRS and CDR2 YFSETQ. The length of the CDR3 is 16 residues. The data were taken from a study of T cell changes during pregnancy in multiple sclerosis. The origin of this receptor is a female donor with multiple sclerosis, enrolled in a pregnancy study. The chain uses TRBV5-1 and TRBJ2-1, with 11 bases matching TRBD2. Here the sequenced sample was peripheral blood, taken before pregnancy. CDR3 nucleotide sequence: TGCGCCAGCAGCCGTCTTAGCGGGGGGGCCAGGAATGAGCAGTTCTTC. Translating it yields CASSRLSGGARNEQFF.